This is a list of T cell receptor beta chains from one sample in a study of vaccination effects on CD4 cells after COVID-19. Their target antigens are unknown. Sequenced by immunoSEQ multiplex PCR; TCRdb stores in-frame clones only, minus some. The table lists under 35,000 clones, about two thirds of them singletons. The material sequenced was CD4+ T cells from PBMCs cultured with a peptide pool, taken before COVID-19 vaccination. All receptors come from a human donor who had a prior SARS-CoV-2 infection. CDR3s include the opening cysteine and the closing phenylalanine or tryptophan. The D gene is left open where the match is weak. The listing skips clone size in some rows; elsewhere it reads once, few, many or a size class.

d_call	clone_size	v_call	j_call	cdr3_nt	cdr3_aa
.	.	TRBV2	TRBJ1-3	TGTGCCAGCAGCCCTGGGTGGGGGGCTGGATTGAGTTTTGGAAACACCATATATTTT	CASSPGWGAGLSFGNTIYF
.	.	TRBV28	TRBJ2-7	TGTGCCAGCAGTTTAGACGGAACCATACTCCCCGCCCTGAAAGATTTTGCCTACGAGCAGTACTTC	CASSLDGTILPALKDFAYEQYF
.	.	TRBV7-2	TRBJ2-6	TGTGCCAGCAGCTTAGCAGGGGCTGCACCTGGGGCCAACGTCCTGACTTTC	CASSLAGAAPGANVLTF
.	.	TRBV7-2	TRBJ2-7	TGTGCCAGCAGCTTATCATACGCGGATCAGTACTTC	CASSLSYADQYF
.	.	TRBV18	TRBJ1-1	TGTGCCAGCTCACCCGAGCATATAATAGGGATCACTGAAGCTTTCTTT	CASSPEHIIGITEAFF
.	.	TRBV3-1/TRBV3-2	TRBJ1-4	TGTGCCAGCAGCCAAGGGGTGACGCTGGATGGAGAAAAACTGTTTTTT	CASSQGVTLDGEKLFF
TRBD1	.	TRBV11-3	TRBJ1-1	TGTGCCAGCAGCTTAGAGGGGACAGACACTGAAGCTTTCTTT	CASSLEGTDTEAFF
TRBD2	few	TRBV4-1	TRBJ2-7	TGCGCCAGCAGCCAAGCCGGGACTAGCGGGACCTACGAGCAGTACTTC	CASSQAGTSGTYEQYF
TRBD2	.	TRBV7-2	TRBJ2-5	TGTGCCGGGGCTAGCGGATTCCAAGAGACCCAGTACTTC	CAGASGFQETQYF
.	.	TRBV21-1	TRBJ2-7	TGTGCCAGCAGCAAAGGCCACAGGGTGGTGGACTACGAGCAGTACTTC	CASSKGHRVVDYEQYF
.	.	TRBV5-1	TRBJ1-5	TGCGCCAGCAGCCTGGGGCCGGGAGCGGGCAATCAGCCCCAGCATTTT	CASSLGPGAGNQPQHF
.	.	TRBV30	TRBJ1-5	TGTGCCTGGAGTCGAGGAAGCAATCAGCCCCAGCATTTT	CAWSRGSNQPQHF
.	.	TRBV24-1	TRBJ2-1	TGTGCCACCAGTGACGCGGTCGGGGGACATGAGCAGTTCTTC	CATSDAVGGHEQFF
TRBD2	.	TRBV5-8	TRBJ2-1	TGTGCCAGCAGCCCAGGACTAGCGGCCTACAATGAGCAGTTCTTC	CASSPGLAAYNEQFF
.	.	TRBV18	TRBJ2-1	TGTGCCAGCTCACCCATAGAGCTTCACGTTGGGAATGAGCAGTTCTTC	CASSPIELHVGNEQFF
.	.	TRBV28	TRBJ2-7	TGTGCCAGCAGTTTATACTACGAGCAGTACTTC	CASSLYYEQYF
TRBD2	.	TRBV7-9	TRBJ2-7	TGTGCCAGCAGGTTAGCTAGCGGGGGGACCTACGAGCAGTACTTC	CASRLASGGTYEQYF
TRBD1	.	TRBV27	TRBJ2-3	TGTGCCACCTCTAGCTGGGACAGGGGCTATACGCAGTATTTT	CATSSWDRGYTQYF
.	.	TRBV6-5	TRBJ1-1	TGTGCCAGCAGTTACTCGGAGGGGCATAGCACTGAAGCTTTCTTT	CASSYSEGHSTEAFF
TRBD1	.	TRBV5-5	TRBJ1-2	TGTGCCAGCAGCCCCGACAGGGGAAACTATGGCTACACCTTC	CASSPDRGNYGYTF